The clone carrying this T cell receptor (beta chain) was observed a single time. V lost 2 bases and J lost 6, with 2 bases in between. Germline V gives CDR1 MNHEY, CDR2 SVGEGT. This CDR3 spans 11 amino acids. This specimen belongs to a study of T cell responses to AZD1222 COVID-19 vaccine. The repertoire was sequenced with immunoSEQ multiplex PCR; TCRdb's copy has only in-frame clones and lacks some. The table has about 82,000 clones, approximately 90% seen once. This sequence joins TRBV6-2 or TRBV6-3 and TRBJ2-1; D remains ambiguous. The sequence derives from an adult who received the AZD1222 COVID-19 vaccine. The sequencing here drew on peripheral blood, taken 28 days after the second AZD1222 dose. CDR3 amino acids: CASSYPNEQFF. The CDR3 DNA follows: TGTGCCAGCAGTTACCCCAATGAGCAGTTCTTC.